The entry that follows covers one TCR beta chain sequence. Clones were read by immunoSEQ multiplex PCR, and TCRdb kept only the in-frame ones, dropping some. The repertoire holds approximately 97,000 clones, with roughly nine tenths as singletons. This sample stems from a study of blood T cell repertoires in COVID-19. This CDR3 region has 13 residues. From germline, CDR1 is MNHNY and CDR2 SVGAGI (reference sequence). Trimming removed 6 bases from V and 2 bases from J; junction bases left unmatched: 3. The chain carries TRBV6-6 and TRBJ1-2; 7 nucleotides align to TRBD1. This receptor was obtained from a man aged 45-65 years with active COVID-19. Sequencing input: peripheral blood. Here the CDR3 DNA reads TGTGCCAGCAGCCCGACAGGGAACTATGGCTACACCTTC. This sequence encodes CASSPTGNYGYTF.